These T cell receptor beta chains were read from a single sample in a study of T cell responses to AZD1222 COVID-19 vaccine. Sequencing used immunoSEQ multiplex PCR; TCRdb keeps in-frame clones, though not all of them. This table holds more than 80,000 clones, around 90% found once. The sequencing used peripheral blood, collected on day 0 of AZD1222 vaccination. The receptor set was obtained from an adult in good health. Both conserved end residues are part of each CDR3.

J: TRBJ2-3; length: 16; V: TRBV3-1/TRBV3-2; CDR3: CASSRIQGGSTDTQYF
J: TRBJ2-1; length: 15; V: TRBV7-3; CDR3: CASSPNRGSYNEQFF
J: TRBJ2-7; length: 15; V: TRBV29-1; CDR3: CSVCAGTSSSYEQYF
J: TRBJ1-6; length: 15; V: TRBV5-6; CDR3: CASSLVGQGGSPLHF
J: TRBJ2-1; length: 13; V: TRBV7-8; CDR3: CASSLWDSQGQFF
J: TRBJ1-6; length: 14; V: TRBV4-3; CDR3: CASSQAPEDSPLHF
J: TRBJ1-2; length: 12; V: TRBV18; CDR3: CASSPQSYGYTF
J: TRBJ2-1; length: 17; V: TRBV5-1; CDR3: CASSFGAGGSSYNEQFF
J: TRBJ2-2; length: 16; V: TRBV9; CDR3: CASSVGAALNTGELFF
J: TRBJ2-7; length: 13; V: TRBV5-1; CDR3: CASSWDRTYEQYF
J: TRBJ2-7; length: 13; V: TRBV7-3; CDR3: CASSLSRGYEQYF
J: TRBJ1-5; length: 15; V: TRBV7-2; CDR3: CASSLDRGSNQPQHF
J: TRBJ1-1; length: 15; V: TRBV4-3; CDR3: CASSQRTGMNTEAFF
J: TRBJ1-4; length: 12; V: TRBV30; CDR3: CAWQESNEKLFF
J: TRBJ1-1; length: 15; V: TRBV9; CDR3: CASTARTVMNTEAFF
J: TRBJ1-1; length: 14; V: TRBV6-5; CDR3: CASSPPDRGVEAFF
J: TRBJ2-5; length: 15; V: TRBV3-1/TRBV3-2; CDR3: CASSQDLGGGETQYF
J: TRBJ2-7; length: 15; V: TRBV9; CDR3: CASSVGSGVTYEQYF
J: TRBJ1-1; length: 13; V: TRBV12-3/TRBV12-4; CDR3: CASSPLDRGEAFF
J: TRBJ1-2; length: 13; V: TRBV5-1; CDR3: CASSLDRIYGYTF
J: TRBJ2-2; length: 14; V: TRBV3-1/TRBV3-2; CDR3: CASSQESGAGELFF
J: TRBJ1-1; length: 13; V: TRBV5-4; CDR3: CASSASRNTEAFF
J: TRBJ2-7; length: 14; V: TRBV27; CDR3: CASSRGPISYEQYF
J: TRBJ2-1; length: 14; V: TRBV5-1; CDR3: CASSSGLGGDEQFF
J: TRBJ1-5; length: 14; V: TRBV7-2; CDR3: CASSLRQGNQPQHF
J: TRBJ2-7; length: 17; V: TRBV7-6; CDR3: CASSSGQRGPLTYEQYF
J: TRBJ1-1; length: 13; V: TRBV10-2; CDR3: CATNVDRATEAFF